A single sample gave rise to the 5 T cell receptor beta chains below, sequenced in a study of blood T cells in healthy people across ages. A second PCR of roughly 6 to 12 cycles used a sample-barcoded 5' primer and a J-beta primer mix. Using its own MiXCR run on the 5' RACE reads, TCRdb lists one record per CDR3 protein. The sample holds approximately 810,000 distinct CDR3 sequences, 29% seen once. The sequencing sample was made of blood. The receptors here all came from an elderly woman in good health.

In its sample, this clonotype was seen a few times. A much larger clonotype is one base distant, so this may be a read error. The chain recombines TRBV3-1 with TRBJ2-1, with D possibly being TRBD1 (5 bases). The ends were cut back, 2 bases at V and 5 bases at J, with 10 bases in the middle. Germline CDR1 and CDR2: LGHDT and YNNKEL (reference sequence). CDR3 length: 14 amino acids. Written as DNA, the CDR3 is TGTGCCAGCAGCCAAATGGACACCCACAATGAGCAGTTCTTC. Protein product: CASSQMDTHNEQFF.

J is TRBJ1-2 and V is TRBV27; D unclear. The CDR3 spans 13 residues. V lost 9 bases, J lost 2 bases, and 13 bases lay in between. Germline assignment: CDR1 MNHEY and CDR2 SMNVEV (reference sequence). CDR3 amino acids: CASMSQANYGYTF. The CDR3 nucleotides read TGTGCCAGTATGTCCCAGGCCAACTATGGCTACACCTTC.

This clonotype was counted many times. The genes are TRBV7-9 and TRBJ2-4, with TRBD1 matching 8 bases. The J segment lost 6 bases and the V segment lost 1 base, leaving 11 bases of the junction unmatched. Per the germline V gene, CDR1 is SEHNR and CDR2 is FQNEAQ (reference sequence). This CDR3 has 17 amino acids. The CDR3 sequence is CASSLGADRVASNIQYF. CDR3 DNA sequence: TGTGCCAGCAGCTTAGGGGCGGACAGGGTAGCTTCAAACATTCAGTACTTC.

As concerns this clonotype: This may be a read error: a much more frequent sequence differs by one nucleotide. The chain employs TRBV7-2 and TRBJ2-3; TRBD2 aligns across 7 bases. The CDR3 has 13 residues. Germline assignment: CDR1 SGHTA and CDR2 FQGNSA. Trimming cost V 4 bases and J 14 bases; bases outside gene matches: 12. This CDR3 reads CASSSLARAATYF. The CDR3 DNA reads TGTGCCAGCAGCTCACTAGCGAGGGCCGCCACGTATTTT.

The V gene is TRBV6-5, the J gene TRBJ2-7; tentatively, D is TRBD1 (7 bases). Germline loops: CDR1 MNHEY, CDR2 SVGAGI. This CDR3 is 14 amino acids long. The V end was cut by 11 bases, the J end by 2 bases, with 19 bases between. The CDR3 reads CASSGGGLAYEQYF. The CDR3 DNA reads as TGTGCCTCCAGCGGAGGGGGCCTCGCCTACGAGCAGTACTTC.